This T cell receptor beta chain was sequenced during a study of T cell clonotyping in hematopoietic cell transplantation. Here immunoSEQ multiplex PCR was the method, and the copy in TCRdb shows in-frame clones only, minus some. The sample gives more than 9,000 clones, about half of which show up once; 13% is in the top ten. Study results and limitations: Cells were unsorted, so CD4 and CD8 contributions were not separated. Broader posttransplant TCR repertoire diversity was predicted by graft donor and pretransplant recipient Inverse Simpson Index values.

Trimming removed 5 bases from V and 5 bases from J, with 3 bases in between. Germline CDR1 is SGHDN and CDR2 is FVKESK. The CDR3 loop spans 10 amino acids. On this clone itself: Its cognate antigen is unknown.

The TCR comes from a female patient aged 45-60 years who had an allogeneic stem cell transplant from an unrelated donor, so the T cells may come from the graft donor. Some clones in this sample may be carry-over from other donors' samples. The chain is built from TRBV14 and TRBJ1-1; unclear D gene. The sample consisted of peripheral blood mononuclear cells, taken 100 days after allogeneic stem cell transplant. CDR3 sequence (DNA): TGTGCCAGCAGCGAAACTGAAGCTTTCTTT. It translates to CASSETEAFF.